This section outlines one TCR beta chain sequence together with its context. Germline V lookup: CDR1 MNHEY, CDR2 SVGAGI. The CDR3 runs 14 residues. Trimming pared 8 bases from V and 0 bases from J, leaving 11 bases between. TCRdb keeps only in-frame clones here, not all; method: immunoSEQ multiplex PCR. The data contain 280,000 or so clones, 75% to 90% of them singletons. The sample originates from a study of blood T cell repertoires in COVID-19. V is TRBV6-5 and J is TRBJ1-3; possible D gene TRBD1, 5 bases. The sequence was collected from a man aged 30 to 39 who had recovered from COVID-19. Sequencing was carried out using PBMCs or T cells enriched from blood (not recorded which). Here the CDR3 DNA reads TGTGCCAGCGGCAGGGAAAACTCTGGAAACACCATATATTTT. This gives the protein CASGRENSGNTIYF.